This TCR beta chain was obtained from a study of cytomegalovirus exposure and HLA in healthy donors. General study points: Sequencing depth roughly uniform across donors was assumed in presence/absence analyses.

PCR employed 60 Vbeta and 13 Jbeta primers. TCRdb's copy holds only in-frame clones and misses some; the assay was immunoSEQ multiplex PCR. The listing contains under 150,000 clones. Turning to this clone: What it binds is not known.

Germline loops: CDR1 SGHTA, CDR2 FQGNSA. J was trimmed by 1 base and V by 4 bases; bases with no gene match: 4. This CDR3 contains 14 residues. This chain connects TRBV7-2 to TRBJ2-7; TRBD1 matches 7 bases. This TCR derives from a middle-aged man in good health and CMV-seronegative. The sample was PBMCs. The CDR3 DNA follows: TGTGCCAGCAGCTGGGGACAGATTTCCTACGAGCAGTACTTC. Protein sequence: CASSWGQISYEQYF.